This is a list of T cell receptor beta chains from one sample in a study of blood T cell repertoires in COVID-19. TCRdb's copy holds only in-frame clones and misses some; the assay was immunoSEQ multiplex PCR. The sample has about 170,000 clones; around 74% are singletons. Input material: peripheral blood. The receptors here all came from a man aged 65 to 79 with acute or convalescent COVID-19. CDR3s include the opening cysteine and the closing phenylalanine or tryptophan. Fields, in order: D gene, clone size, J gene, V gene, CDR3 DNA, CDR3 protein. The D gene is left open where the match is weak. Not every row has a clone size; where given, it reads once, few, many or a size class.

TRBD1,-,TRBJ1-5,TRBV15,TGTGCCACCAGCAGAGCGTTAGGGCGACAGGGGGCCTATCAGCCCCAGCATTTT,CATSRALGRQGAYQPQHF
TRBD1,-,TRBJ1-5,TRBV6-1,TGTGCCAGCAGTGAAGCGACAGGGGGGTGGAAGCCCCAGCATTTT,CASSEATGGWKPQHF
-,-,TRBJ2-1,TRBV2,TGTGCCAGCAGTGAAGCGGGGCGCTCCTACAATGAGCAGTTCTTC,CASSEAGRSYNEQFF
-,few,TRBJ2-6,TRBV29-1,TGCAGCGTTGGCACAGGACAGCTGACATCTGGGGCCAACGTCCTGACTTTC,CSVGTGQLTSGANVLTF
-,-,TRBJ1-1,TRBV30,TGTGCCTGGACCCTTGACAGAGGCACTGAAGCTTTCTTT,CAWTLDRGTEAFF
-,-,TRBJ1-3,TRBV3-1/TRBV3-2,TGTGCCAGCAGCCTTCGGGTGCAGAACACCATATATTTT,CASSLRVQNTIYF
TRBD2,-,TRBJ2-1,TRBV6-2/TRBV6-3,TGTGCCAGCAGTTTGGGACTAGGGGCATTTAGGCTCTTC,CASSLGLGAFRLF
TRBD1,-,TRBJ2-1,TRBV4-1,TGCGCCAGCAGCCAGGGACTCCGGGACAGGGTTTCCAATGAGCAGTTCTTC,CASSQGLRDRVSNEQFF
-,-,TRBJ2-7,TRBV6-5,TGTGCCAGCAGTTACTCGGCAAAAACCTACGAGCAGTACTTC,CASSYSAKTYEQYF
-,few,TRBJ2-1,TRBV2,TGTGCCAGCAGTGAAGGTACCCAAGGGGTGTCGCAGTTCTTC,CASSEGTQGVSQFF
-,many,TRBJ2-2,TRBV2,TGTGCCAGCAGTGAAGGTCTGGCTGGCACCGGGGAGCTGTTTTTT,CASSEGLAGTGELFF
-,-,TRBJ2-2,TRBV5-1,TGCGCCAGCAGCTTGGCCGGAGGACAGACCGGGGAGCTGTTTTTT,CASSLAGGQTGELFF
-,-,TRBJ1-3,TRBV19,TGTGCCAGTATGGGAGGAGGAAGCTCTGGAAACACCATATATTTT,CASMGGGSSGNTIYF
TRBD1,-,TRBJ1-2,TRBV13,TGTGCCAGCAGCGTGATGGGACAGGGCAACTATGGCTACACCTTC,CASSVMGQGNYGYTF
-,-,TRBJ2-7,TRBV7-2,TGTGCCAGCAGCTTTTCACCGGGACACCTCTACGAGCAGTACTTC,CASSFSPGHLYEQYF
-,-,TRBJ1-6,TRBV7-8,TGTGCCAGCAGCTTATTCTTGTCTTCGGGGTCCACGGATAATTCACCCCTCCACTTT,CASSLFLSSGSTDNSPLHF
TRBD2,-,TRBJ2-1,TRBV7-2,TGTGCCAGCAGCTTAGCAGCGGGAGGCTACAATGAGCAGTTCTTC,CASSLAAGGYNEQFF
-,once,TRBJ1-2,TRBV27,TGTGCCAGCAGTTTATCGGGCACCCGGACAGATCCTAATGGCTACACCTTC,CASSLSGTRTDPNGYTF
-,-,TRBJ2-2,TRBV21-1,TGTGCCAGCAGAACCAGGGGGCGCGACACCGGGGAGCTGTTTTTT,CASRTRGRDTGELFF
-,-,TRBJ2-2,TRBV19,TGTGCCAGTAGTATCGTGCGAGGCGGGGAGCTGTTTTTT,CASSIVRGGELFF
TRBD1,-,TRBJ2-7,TRBV9,TGTGCCAGCAGCGTCGGGACAGGGGGGACCTACGAGCAGTACTTC,CASSVGTGGTYEQYF
-,-,TRBJ1-5,TRBV6-5,TGTGCCAGCAACAGGGATCCCAATCAGCCCCAGCATTTT,CASNRDPNQPQHF
-,-,TRBJ1-2,TRBV5-4,TGTGCCAGCAGCTTGGATCAAAATACCGGCTATGGCTACACCTTC,CASSLDQNTGYGYTF
-,-,TRBJ1-1,TRBV29-1,TGCAGCGTTGTAAACAGGGTACCGAACACTGAAGCTTTCTTT,CSVVNRVPNTEAFF
-,-,TRBJ1-2,TRBV6-5,TGTGCCAGCAGGAGCTTCTATGGCTACACCTTC,CASRSFYGYTF
-,-,TRBJ2-5,TRBV12-5,TGTGCTAGTGGTTTGGGCAGGGGAGAGACCCAGTACTTC,CASGLGRGETQYF
TRBD1,-,TRBJ1-4,TRBV5-4,TGTGCCAGCAGTTTACAGGGGCCTAATGAAAAACTGTTTTTT,CASSLQGPNEKLFF
TRBD1,-,TRBJ1-1,TRBV5-1,TGCGCCAGCAGCTTCGCAGGGGGAAACACTGAAGCTTTCTTT,CASSFAGGNTEAFF
-,-,TRBJ1-1,TRBV7-2,TGTGCCAGCAGCTTAGGGGAGGGCTGGGTCACTGAAGCTTTCTTT,CASSLGEGWVTEAFF
TRBD2,-,TRBJ2-1,TRBV6-6,TGTGCCAGCAGCCTACTAGCGGAGCAGTTCTTC,CASSLLAEQFF
-,-,TRBJ2-3,TRBV4-1,TGCGCCAGCAGCCATACGACTAGGAGTACAGATACGCAGTATTTT,CASSHTTRSTDTQYF
TRBD1,few,TRBJ1-1,TRBV29-1,TGCAGCGCCACGGACAGGGCGCGGAACACTGAAGCTTTCTTT,CSATDRARNTEAFF
-,-,TRBJ1-1,TRBV30,TGTGCCTGGAGTATTTTAGAGTTCACTGAAGCTTTCTTT,CAWSILEFTEAFF
TRBD2,-,TRBJ2-5,TRBV7-2,TGTGCCAGCAGCTTCGTGGGGACTAGCGGCCAAGAGACCCAGTACTTC,CASSFVGTSGQETQYF
TRBD2,-,TRBJ2-3,TRBV10-3,TGTGCCATCAGTGAGTCGAAGACTAGCGGAACCACAGATACGCAGTATTTT,CAISESKTSGTTDTQYF
-,-,TRBJ2-3,TRBV28,TGTGCCAGCAGTGCACGACGGGCAGATACGCAGTATTTT,CASSARRADTQYF
-,-,TRBJ1-1,TRBV27,TGTGCCAGCAGTCCCGTCCTCGTGAACACTGAAGCTTTCTTT,CASSPVLVNTEAFF
-,-,TRBJ2-5,TRBV10-2,TGCGCCAGCAGCGTAGCGGAAGAGACCCAGTACTTC,CASSVAEETQYF
-,few,TRBJ2-3,TRBV28,TGTGCCAGCAGGGCACAAAGACACACAGATACGCAGTATTTT,CASRAQRHTDTQYF
-,-,TRBJ1-2,TRBV24-1,TGTGCCACCAGTGATCAATCCAGCGCCGAGCCCACTAACTATGGCTACACCTTC,CATSDQSSAEPTNYGYTF
-,-,TRBJ1-1,TRBV18,TGTGCCAGCTCACCTGGGGGGGGCGAGAACACTGAAGCTTTCTTT,CASSPGGGENTEAFF
-,-,TRBJ1-1,TRBV10-1,TGCGCCAGCAGTGAGCGACAGTCGGACACTGAAGCTTTCTTT,CASSERQSDTEAFF
TRBD1,-,TRBJ1-1,TRBV10-3,TGTGCCATCAGTGGGTCGGGACAGGGGTACACTGAAGCTTTCTTT,CAISGSGQGYTEAFF
TRBD2,-,TRBJ2-2,TRBV7-9,TGTGCCAGCAGCTTAGCCGGTAGCGGGGTAAGCACCGGGGAGCTGTTTTTT,CASSLAGSGVSTGELFF
-,-,TRBJ2-7,TRBV18,TGTGCCAGCTCACTGGAGGGGGCAGGTAACTACGAGCAGTACTTC,CASSLEGAGNYEQYF
-,many,TRBJ2-7,TRBV6-5,TGTGCCGTAACCTTGCAGGTTTTGAACGAGCAGTACTTC,CAVTLQVLNEQYF
TRBD1,-,TRBJ1-1,TRBV5-4,TGTGCCAGCAGCCAAACGGGACAGATTAACACTGAAGCTTTCTTT,CASSQTGQINTEAFF
-,-,TRBJ2-1,TRBV11-1,TGTGCCAGCAGCTTAGGAACTAGTTACCGGCTAGAGCAGTTCTTC,CASSLGTSYRLEQFF
-,-,TRBJ2-1,TRBV11-1,TGTGCCAGCAGCCCGGGTCAGATTTACAATGAGCAGTTCTTC,CASSPGQIYNEQFF
-,-,TRBJ1-1,TRBV15,TGTGCCACCAGCAGAGAACAGGTTAGAAACACTGAAGCTTTCTTT,CATSREQVRNTEAFF
-,-,TRBJ1-2,TRBV28,TGTGCCAGCACCTCTCGGTTCCGGGGTGGTGGCTATGGCTACACCTTC,CASTSRFRGGGYGYTF
TRBD1,-,TRBJ1-4,TRBV27,TGTGCCAGCAGACTAAACCGGGACAGAAAAAATGAAAAACTGTTTTTT,CASRLNRDRKNEKLFF
TRBD1,-,TRBJ1-2,TRBV2,TGTGCCAGCAGTGGTGGAAGGGGGCAAGGCTACACCTTC,CASSGGRGQGYTF